The T cell receptor beta chain described here comes from a study of cytomegalovirus exposure and HLA in healthy donors (dated by TCRdb to 2016 to 2017). About the study as a whole: According to a later analysis, one platform produced both the roughly 120 validation repertoires and the 670 or so repertoires of the first cohort. To predict cytomegalovirus infection status, the study combined high-throughput TCR immunosequencing, statistical association of individual TCRs with disease status, and machine learning. Along with the 666-subject first cohort, a separate validation cohort of over a hundred different subjects was used. The study aimed to test whether signatures of past pathogen exposure could be identified by cataloging public T cell receptors.

About this clone itself: Its antigen remains unidentified. No much larger clone exists at a distance of one base, and base qualities are not known.

From its cysteine to its phenylalanine, the CDR3 spans 14 amino acids. Only the CDR3 DNA is retained, 42 bases long and in frame from the first base. The junction shows trimming of 4 bases on V and 6 bases on J, plus 15 bases between the germline ends. Reading the germline V gene gives CDR1 SGHRS and CDR2 YFSETQ. The donors were included in the validation cohort of over a hundred subjects, a group kept apart from the roughly 670-subject first cohort. The library was obtained by the immunoSEQ multiplex PCR assay. The source study handled its data this way. To diagnose cytomegalovirus status from the catalog of TCR beta chain sequences, a statistical classification framework was built. TCRdb took this table from immuneACCESS and kept in-frame rearrangements with V and J called. Such tables lack part of the clones; where checked against another copy, unresolved V genes explain under half of the gap, and the rest is unexplained. The V and J calls and clone size were taken over from that table, and D and trimming were inferred from the DNA. The sample profile shows 150,000 to 170,000 clones; roughly 86% of them were found once. In total, the top ten clones hold roughly 1.9% of the sample.

Broader findings and caveats from the paper: The authors suggested that the approach could potentially be generalized to other disease states and immunological phenotypes. A later analysis lacked HLA typing for the validation cohort, so it scored co-occurrence in that cohort across all 120 repertoires. The study gave a list of under 200 TCR beta chains associated with cytomegalovirus. Subsequent analysis determined that TCRs grouped into clusters in the first cohort also showed a tendency toward co-occurrence across the 130 or so validation repertoires, and 94% of cluster scores exceeded 0. The classifier was reported to diagnose cytomegalovirus status with high specificity and sensitivity in both the original cohort and the validation cohort. Most TCR sequences were observed very rarely across donors, whereas some public TCRs were present in many individuals. In vitro tests confirmed that a few of the cytomegalovirus-associated TCR beta chains recognize cytomegalovirus antigens.

The chain joins TRBV5-1 to TRBJ2-3; TRBD1 is a weak D gene call, 5 bases matching. The specimen was PBMCs. The clonotype comes from a human donor in good health. CDR3 loop: CASSRQIPGDTQYF. The DNA sequence is given as TGCGCCAGCAGCCGTCAGATCCCAGGGGATACGCAGTATTTT.